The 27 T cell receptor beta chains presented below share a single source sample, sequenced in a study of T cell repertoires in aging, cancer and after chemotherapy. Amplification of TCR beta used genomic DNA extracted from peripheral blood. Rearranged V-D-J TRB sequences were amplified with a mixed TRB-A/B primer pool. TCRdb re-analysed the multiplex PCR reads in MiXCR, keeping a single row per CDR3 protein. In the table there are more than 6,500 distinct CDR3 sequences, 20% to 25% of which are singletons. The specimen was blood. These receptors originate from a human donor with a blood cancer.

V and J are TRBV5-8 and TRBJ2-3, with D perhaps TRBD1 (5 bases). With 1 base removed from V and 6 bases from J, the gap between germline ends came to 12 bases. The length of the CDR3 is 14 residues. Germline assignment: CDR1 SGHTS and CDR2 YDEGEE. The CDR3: CASSLRQGMDTQYF. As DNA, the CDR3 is TGTGCCAGCAGCTTGCGGCAGGGAATGGATACGCAGTATTTT.

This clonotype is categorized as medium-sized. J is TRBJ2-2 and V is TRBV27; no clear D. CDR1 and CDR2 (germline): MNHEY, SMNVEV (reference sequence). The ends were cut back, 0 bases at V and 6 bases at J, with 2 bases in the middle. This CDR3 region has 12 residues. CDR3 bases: TGTGCCAGCAGTTTATCCGCCGGGGAGCTGTTTTTT. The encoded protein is CASSLSAGELFF.

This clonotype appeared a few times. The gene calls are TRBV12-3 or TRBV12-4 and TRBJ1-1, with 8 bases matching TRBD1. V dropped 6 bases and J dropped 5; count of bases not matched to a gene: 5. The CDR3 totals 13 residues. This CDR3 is CASRGQVGTEAFF. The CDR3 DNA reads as TGTGCCAGCAGGGGACAGGTTGGGACTGAAGCTTTCTTT.

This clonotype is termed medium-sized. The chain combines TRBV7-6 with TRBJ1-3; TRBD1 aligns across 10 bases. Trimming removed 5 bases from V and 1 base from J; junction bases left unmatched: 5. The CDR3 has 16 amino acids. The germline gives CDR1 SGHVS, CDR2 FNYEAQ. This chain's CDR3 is CASSETGGWSGNTIYF. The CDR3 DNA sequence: TGTGCCAGCAGCGAGACAGGGGGCTGGTCTGGAAACACCATATATTTT.

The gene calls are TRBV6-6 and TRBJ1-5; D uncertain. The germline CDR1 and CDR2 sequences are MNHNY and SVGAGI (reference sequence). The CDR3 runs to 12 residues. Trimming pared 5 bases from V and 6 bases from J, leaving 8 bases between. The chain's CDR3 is CASSEGGQPQHF. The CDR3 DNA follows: TGTGCCAGCAGTGAAGGTGGTCAGCCCCAGCATTTT.

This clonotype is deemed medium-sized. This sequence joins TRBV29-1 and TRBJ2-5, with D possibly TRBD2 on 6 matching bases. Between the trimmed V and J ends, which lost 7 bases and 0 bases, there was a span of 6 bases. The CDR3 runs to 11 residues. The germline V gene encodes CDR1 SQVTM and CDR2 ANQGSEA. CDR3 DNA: TGCAGCGCGGGGGACCAAGAGACCCAGTACTTC. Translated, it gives CSAGDQETQYF. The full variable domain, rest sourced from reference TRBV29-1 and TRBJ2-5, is SAVISQKPSRDICQRGTSLTIQCQVDSQVTMMFWYRQQPGQSLTLIATANQGSEATYESGFVIDKFPISRPNLTFSTLTVSNMSPEDSSIYLCSAGDQETQYFGPGTRLLVL.

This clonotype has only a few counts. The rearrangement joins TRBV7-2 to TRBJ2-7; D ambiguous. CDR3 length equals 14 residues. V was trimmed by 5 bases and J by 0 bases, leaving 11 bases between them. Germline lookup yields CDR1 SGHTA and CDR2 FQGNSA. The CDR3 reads CASSTGRSSYEQYF. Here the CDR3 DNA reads TGTGCCAGCAGCACCGGACGGAGCTCCTACGAGCAGTACTTC.

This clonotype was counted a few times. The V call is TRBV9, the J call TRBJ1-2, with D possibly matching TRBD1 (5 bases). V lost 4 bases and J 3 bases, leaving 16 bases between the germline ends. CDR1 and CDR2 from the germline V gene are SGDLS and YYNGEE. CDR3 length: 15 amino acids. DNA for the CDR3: TGTGCCAGCAGCCCCCAAGGTGGGACTCACTATGGCTACACCTTC. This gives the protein CASSPQGGTHYGYTF.

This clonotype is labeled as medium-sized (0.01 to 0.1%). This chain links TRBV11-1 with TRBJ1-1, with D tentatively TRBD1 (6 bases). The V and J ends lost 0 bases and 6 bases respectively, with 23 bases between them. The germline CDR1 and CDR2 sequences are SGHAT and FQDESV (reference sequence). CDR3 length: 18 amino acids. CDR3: CASSLARGGPVEGSEAFF. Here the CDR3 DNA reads TGTGCCAGCAGCTTAGCGAGGGGGGGCCCCGTGGAGGGATCTGAAGCTTTCTTT.

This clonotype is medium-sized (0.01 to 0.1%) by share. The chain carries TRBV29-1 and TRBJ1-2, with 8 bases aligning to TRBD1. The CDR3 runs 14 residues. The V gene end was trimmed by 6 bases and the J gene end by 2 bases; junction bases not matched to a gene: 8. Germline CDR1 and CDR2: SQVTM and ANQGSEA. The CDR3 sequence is CSVLGQVFNYGYTF. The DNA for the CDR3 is TGCAGCGTGTTGGGACAGGTCTTCAACTATGGCTACACCTTC.

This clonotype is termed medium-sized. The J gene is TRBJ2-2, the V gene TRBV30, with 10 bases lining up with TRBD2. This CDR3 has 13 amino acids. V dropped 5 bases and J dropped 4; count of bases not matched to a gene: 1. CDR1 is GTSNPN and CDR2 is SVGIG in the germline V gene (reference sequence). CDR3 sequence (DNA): TGTGCCTGGGGGACTAGCGTCACCGGGGAGCTGTTTTTT. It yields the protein CAWGTSVTGELFF.

This CDR3 is CSARDEAGTLSYNEQFF. CDR3 bases: TGCAGTGCTAGAGATGAAGCGGGAACTCTATCCTACAATGAGCAGTTCTTC. The rearrangement joins TRBV20-1 to TRBJ2-1; 7 nucleotides match TRBD2. Germline assignment: CDR1 DFQATT and CDR2 SNEGSKA (reference sequence). There are 17 residues in the CDR3. V lost 0 bases, J lost 1 base, and 9 bases stayed unmatched.

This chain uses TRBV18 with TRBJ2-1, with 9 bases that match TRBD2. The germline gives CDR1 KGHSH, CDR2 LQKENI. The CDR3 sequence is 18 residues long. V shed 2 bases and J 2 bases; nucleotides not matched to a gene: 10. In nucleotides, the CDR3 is TGTGCCAGCTCACCAGAAATCAAGGCGGGAGGGCCCTACAATGAGCAGTTCTTC. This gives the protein CASSPEIKAGGPYNEQFF.

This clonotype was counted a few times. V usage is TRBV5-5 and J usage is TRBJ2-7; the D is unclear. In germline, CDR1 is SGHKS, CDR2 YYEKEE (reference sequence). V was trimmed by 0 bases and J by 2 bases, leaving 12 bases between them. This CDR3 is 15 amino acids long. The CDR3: CASSLGKGQAYEQYF. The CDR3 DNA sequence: TGTGCCAGCAGCTTGGGGAAAGGGCAGGCCTACGAGCAGTACTTC.

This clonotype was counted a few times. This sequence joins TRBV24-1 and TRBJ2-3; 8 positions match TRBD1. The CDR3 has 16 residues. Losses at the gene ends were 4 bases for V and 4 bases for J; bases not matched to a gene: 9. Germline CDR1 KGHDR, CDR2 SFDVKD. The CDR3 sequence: CATSEPLGQGADTQYF. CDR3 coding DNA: TGTGCCACCAGTGAACCTTTAGGACAGGGCGCAGATACGCAGTATTTT.

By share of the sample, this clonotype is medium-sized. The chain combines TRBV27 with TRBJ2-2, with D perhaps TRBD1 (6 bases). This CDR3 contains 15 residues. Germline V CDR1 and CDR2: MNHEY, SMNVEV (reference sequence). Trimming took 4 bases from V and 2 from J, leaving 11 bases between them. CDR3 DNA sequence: TGTGCCAGCAGTTGGGGGCAGATAAACACCGGGGAGCTGTTTTTT. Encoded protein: CASSWGQINTGELFF.

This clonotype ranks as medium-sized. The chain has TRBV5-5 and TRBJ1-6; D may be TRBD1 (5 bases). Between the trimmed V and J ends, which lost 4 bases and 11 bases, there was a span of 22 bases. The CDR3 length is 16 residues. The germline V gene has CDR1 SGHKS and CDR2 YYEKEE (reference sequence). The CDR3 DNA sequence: TGTGCCAGCAGCCTTATGCCCCGGGGCACTAAGGCACCCCTCCACTTT. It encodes CASSLMPRGTKAPLHF. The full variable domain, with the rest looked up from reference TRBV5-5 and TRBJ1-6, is DAGVTQSPTHLIKTRGQQVTLRCSPISGHKSVSWYQQVLGQGPQFIFQYYEKEERGRGNFPDRFSARQFPNYSSELNVNALLLGDSALYLCASSLMPRGTKAPLHFGNGTRLTVT.

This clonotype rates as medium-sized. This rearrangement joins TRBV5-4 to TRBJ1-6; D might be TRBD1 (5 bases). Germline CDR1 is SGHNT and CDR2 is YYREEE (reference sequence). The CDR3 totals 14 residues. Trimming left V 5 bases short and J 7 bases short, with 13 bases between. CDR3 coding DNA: TGTGCCAGCAGGCCCGGGACGGGAAATTCACCCCTCCACTTT. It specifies CASRPGTGNSPLHF.

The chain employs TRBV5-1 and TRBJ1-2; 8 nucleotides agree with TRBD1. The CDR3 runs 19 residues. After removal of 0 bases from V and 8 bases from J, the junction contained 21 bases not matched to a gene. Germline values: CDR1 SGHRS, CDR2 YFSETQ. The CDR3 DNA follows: TGCGCCAGCAGCTTGGTCAAAGGACAGGGTTCTTCTATGGGTTTCGGCTACACCTTC. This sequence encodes CASSLVKGQGSSMGFGYTF. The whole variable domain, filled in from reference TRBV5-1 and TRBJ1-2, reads KAGVTQTPRYLIKTRGQQVTLSCSPISGHRSVSWYQQTPGQGLQFLFEYFSETQRNKGNFPGRFSGRQFSNSRSEMNVSTLELGDSALYLCASSLVKGQGSSMGFGYTFGSGTRLTVV.

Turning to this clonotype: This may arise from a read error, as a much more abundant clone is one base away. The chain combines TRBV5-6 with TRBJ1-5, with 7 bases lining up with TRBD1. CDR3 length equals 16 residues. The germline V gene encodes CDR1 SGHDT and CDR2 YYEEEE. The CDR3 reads CASSLQGVAPNQLQHF. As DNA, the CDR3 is TGTGCCAGCAGCTTGCAGGGGGTCGCACCTAATCAGCTCCAGCATTTT.

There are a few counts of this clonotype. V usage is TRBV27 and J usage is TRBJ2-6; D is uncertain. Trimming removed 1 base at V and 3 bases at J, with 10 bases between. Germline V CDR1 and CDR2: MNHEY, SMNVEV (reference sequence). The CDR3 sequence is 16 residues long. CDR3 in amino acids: CASSLLFTRGANVLTF. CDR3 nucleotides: TGTGCCAGCAGTTTATTGTTTACCCGTGGGGCCAACGTCCTGACTTTC.

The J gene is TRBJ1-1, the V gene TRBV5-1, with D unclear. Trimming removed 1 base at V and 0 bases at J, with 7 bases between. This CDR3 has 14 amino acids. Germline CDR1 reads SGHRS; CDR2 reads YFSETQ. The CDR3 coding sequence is TGCGCCAGCAGCTTGACCTCGATGAACACTGAAGCTTTCTTT. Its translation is CASSLTSMNTEAFF.

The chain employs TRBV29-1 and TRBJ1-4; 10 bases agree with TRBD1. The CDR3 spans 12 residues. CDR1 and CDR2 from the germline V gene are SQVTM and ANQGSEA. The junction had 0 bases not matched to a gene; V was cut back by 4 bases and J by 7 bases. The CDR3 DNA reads TGCAGCGTTGGGACAGGGGGTGAAAAACTGTTTTTT. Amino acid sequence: CSVGTGGEKLFF.

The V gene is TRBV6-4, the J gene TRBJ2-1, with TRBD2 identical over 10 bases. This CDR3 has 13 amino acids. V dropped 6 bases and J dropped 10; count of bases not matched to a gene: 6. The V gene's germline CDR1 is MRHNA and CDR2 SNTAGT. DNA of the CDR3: TGTGCCAGCAGCGCAACTAGCGGGACGGAGCAGTTCTTC. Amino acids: CASSATSGTEQFF.

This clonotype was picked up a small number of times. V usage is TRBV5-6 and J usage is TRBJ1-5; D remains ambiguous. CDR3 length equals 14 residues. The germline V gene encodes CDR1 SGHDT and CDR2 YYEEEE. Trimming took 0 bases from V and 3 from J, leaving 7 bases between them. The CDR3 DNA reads TGTGCCAGCAGCTTGGGACGTCACAATCAGCCCCAGCATTTT. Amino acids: CASSLGRHNQPQHF.

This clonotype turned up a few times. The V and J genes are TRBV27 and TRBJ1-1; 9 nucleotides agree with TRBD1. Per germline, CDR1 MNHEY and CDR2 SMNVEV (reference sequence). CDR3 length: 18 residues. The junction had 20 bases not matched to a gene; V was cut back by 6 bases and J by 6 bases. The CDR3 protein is CASSNDPSRQGVHPEAFF. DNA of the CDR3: TGTGCCAGCAGCAACGACCCTTCGAGACAGGGGGTACACCCTGAAGCTTTCTTT.

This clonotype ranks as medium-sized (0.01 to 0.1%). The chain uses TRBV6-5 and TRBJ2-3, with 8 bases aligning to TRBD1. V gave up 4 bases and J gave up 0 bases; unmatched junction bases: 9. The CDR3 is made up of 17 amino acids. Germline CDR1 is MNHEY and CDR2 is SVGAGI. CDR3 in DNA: TGTGCCAGCAGTTCATTGACAGGGGTAACTAGCACAGATACGCAGTATTTT. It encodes CASSSLTGVTSTDTQYF.